One sample yielded the 13 T cell receptor beta chains listed below, sequenced in a study of CD8+CD57+ T cells in acquired aplastic anemia. Profiling of TCR beta VDJ combinations and CDR3 sequences used genomic DNA as template. TCRdb re-called the reads through MiXCR, storing one row per CDR3 protein. Among 200,000 to 250,000 distinct CDR3 sequences listed, around 32% were seen once. Sequencing was carried out using sorted CD4+, CD8+, or CD8+CD57+ T cells (not recorded which) from PBMCs. The receptors originated from a human donor in good health, serving as a control.

The chain links TRBV9 to TRBJ2-7, with D perhaps TRBD1 (6 bases). The germline CDR1 and CDR2 sequences are SGDLS and YYNGEE. The CDR3 is 16 amino acids. V lost 0 bases, J lost 3 bases, and 16 bases lay in between. CDR3 amino acids: CASSVGQGQKDYEQYF. CDR3 nucleotide sequence: TGTGCCAGCAGCGTAGGGCAGGGGCAAAAGGACTACGAGCAGTACTTC.

This clonotype was counted at least ten times. The V and J genes are TRBV20-1 and TRBJ2-7; D uncertain. The CDR3 has 14 amino acids. V lost 6 bases to trimming and J lost 9 bases, with 24 bases between them. Germline V gene data show CDR1 as DFQATT and CDR2 as SNEGSKA (reference sequence). DNA of the CDR3: TGCAGTGCCCTCACCTCAGTGGACGGTGGTGCGCAGTACTTC. Its protein is CSALTSVDGGAQYF.

Many counts were recorded for this clonotype. V usage is TRBV5-5 and J usage is TRBJ2-3; D unclear. The CDR3 contains 13 residues. Germline V gene lookup returns CDR1 SGHKS and CDR2 YYEKEE (reference sequence). V gave up 2 bases and J gave up 6 bases, with 10 bases separating them. This chain's CDR3 is CASSLLISDTQYF. The CDR3 coding sequence is TGTGCCAGCAGCTTATTGATATCGGATACGCAGTATTTT.

This rearrangement joins TRBV9 to TRBJ2-1; 7 nucleotides align to TRBD1. CDR1 is SGDLS, CDR2 YYNGEE, per germline. V lost 2 bases to trimming and J lost 0 bases; unmatched junction nucleotides: 2. CDR3 length equals 15 residues. CDR3 coding DNA: TGTGCCAGCAGCGTGGACAGGAGCTCCTACAATGAGCAGTTCTTC. Its translation: CASSVDRSSYNEQFF.

J is TRBJ2-1 and V is TRBV20-1; the match to TRBD1 covers 8 bases. Germline V CDR1 and CDR2: DFQATT, SNEGSKA (reference sequence). Trimming cost V 0 bases and J 4 bases; bases outside gene matches: 20. The CDR3 spans 20 residues. Written as DNA, the CDR3 is TGCAGTGCTAGAGATCTAGGAGGGTCAGGGGGCCCAATACGATACAATGAGCAGTTCTTC. This sequence encodes CSARDLGGSGGPIRYNEQFF.

This clonotype was found many times. The chain is built from TRBV11-2 and TRBJ2-7; TRBD1 or TRBD2 may be the D gene (5 bases each). Trimming took off 2 bases at V and 3 bases at J, with 14 bases between the two ends. This CDR3 has 15 amino acids. Germline V lookup: CDR1 SGHAT, CDR2 FQNNGV. The CDR3 nucleotides are TGTGCCAGCAGCTTAAAGGTTGAGGGGATCTACGAGCAGTACTTC. Translation: CASSLKVEGIYEQYF. Variable domain in full (rest from reference TRBV11-2 and TRBJ2-7): EAGVAQSPRYKIIEKRQSVAFWCNPISGHATLYWYQQILGQGPKLLIQFQNNGVVDDSQLPKDRFSAERLKGVDSTLKIQPAKLEDSAVYLCASSLKVEGIYEQYFGPGTRLTVT.

This clonotype was found a few times. The V call is TRBV5-4, the J call TRBJ2-2; 10 positions match TRBD1. In germline, CDR1 is SGHNT, CDR2 YYREEE (reference sequence). The CDR3 has 15 amino acids. The J segment lost 2 bases and the V segment lost 5 bases, leaving 3 bases of the junction unmatched. Written as DNA, the CDR3 is TGTGCCAGCAGGGACAGGGGGGGTAACACCGGGGAGCTGTTTTTT. It encodes CASRDRGGNTGELFF.

In this sample, this clonotype turned up many times. The chain carries TRBV19 and TRBJ1-6; 7 nucleotides line up with TRBD1. Losses at the gene ends were 7 bases for V and 7 bases for J; bases not matched to a gene: 7. Germline loops: CDR1 LNHDA, CDR2 SQIVND (reference sequence). CDR3 size: 14 residues. Here the CDR3 reads CASTETGRNSPLHF. CDR3 coding DNA: TGTGCCAGTACCGAGACAGGGAGGAATTCACCCCTCCACTTT. The variable domain in full, completed from reference TRBV19 and TRBJ1-6, reads DGGITQSPKYLFRKEGQNVTLSCEQNLNHDAMYWYRQDPGQGLRLIYYSQIVNDFQKGDIAEGYSVSREKKESFPLTVTSAQKNPTAFYLCASTETGRNSPLHFGNGTRLTVT.

This clonotype was recorded many times. The genes are TRBV21-1 and TRBJ2-3; the D call of TRBD1 is as the table states it, not checked on the DNA. TRBV21-1 is deemed a pseudogene. This CDR3 spans 18 amino acids. This CDR3 reads CASSTQQGHTLGRDTQYF. In nucleotides, the CDR3 is TGTGCCAGCAGCACACAACAGGGACATACCCTGGGGAGGGATACGCAGTATTTT.

Many counts were recorded for this clonotype. The chain joins TRBV11-2 to TRBJ2-3; weak D call: TRBD1 (5 bases). V lost 0 bases, J lost 2 bases, and 12 bases lay in between. Germline CDR1 and CDR2: SGHAT and FQNNGV. The CDR3 extends over 16 amino acids. CDR3 amino acids: CASSLDGQGSTDTQYF. The CDR3 DNA reads as TGTGCCAGCAGCTTAGATGGCCAGGGATCCACAGATACGCAGTATTTT.

Ten or more counts support this clonotype. The chain carries TRBV12-3 or TRBV12-4 and TRBJ1-2; maybe TRBD1 (5 bases). V lost 6 bases and J lost 3, with 23 bases in between. The CDR3 loop spans 17 amino acids. CDR3 nucleotides: TGTGCCAGCAGATCTTACCGGGACCTCAACCGACACTATGGCTACACCTTC. This codes for CASRSYRDLNRHYGYTF.

This clonotype has ten or more counts. This chain joins TRBV19 and TRBJ2-1; 8 nucleotides agree with TRBD1. CDR1 and CDR2 from the germline V gene are LNHDA and SQIVND (reference sequence). The CDR3 contains 13 residues. The ends lost 4 bases at V and 7 bases at J; junction bases unmatched: 3. CDR3 protein: CASSKTGENEQFF. Written as DNA, the CDR3 is TGTGCCAGTAGTAAGACAGGGGAGAATGAGCAGTTCTTC.

V usage is TRBV25-1 and J usage is TRBJ2-6; 8 bases are shared with TRBD1. Germline trimming cut 1 base from V and 1 base from J; bases unmatched to any gene: 6. From germline, CDR1 is MGHDK and CDR2 SYGVNS. This CDR3 has 18 amino acids. The DNA for the CDR3 is TGTGCCAGCAGTGAATCTCGGGGACAGGCTTCTGGGGCCAACGTCCTGACTTTC. It yields the protein CASSESRGQASGANVLTF.